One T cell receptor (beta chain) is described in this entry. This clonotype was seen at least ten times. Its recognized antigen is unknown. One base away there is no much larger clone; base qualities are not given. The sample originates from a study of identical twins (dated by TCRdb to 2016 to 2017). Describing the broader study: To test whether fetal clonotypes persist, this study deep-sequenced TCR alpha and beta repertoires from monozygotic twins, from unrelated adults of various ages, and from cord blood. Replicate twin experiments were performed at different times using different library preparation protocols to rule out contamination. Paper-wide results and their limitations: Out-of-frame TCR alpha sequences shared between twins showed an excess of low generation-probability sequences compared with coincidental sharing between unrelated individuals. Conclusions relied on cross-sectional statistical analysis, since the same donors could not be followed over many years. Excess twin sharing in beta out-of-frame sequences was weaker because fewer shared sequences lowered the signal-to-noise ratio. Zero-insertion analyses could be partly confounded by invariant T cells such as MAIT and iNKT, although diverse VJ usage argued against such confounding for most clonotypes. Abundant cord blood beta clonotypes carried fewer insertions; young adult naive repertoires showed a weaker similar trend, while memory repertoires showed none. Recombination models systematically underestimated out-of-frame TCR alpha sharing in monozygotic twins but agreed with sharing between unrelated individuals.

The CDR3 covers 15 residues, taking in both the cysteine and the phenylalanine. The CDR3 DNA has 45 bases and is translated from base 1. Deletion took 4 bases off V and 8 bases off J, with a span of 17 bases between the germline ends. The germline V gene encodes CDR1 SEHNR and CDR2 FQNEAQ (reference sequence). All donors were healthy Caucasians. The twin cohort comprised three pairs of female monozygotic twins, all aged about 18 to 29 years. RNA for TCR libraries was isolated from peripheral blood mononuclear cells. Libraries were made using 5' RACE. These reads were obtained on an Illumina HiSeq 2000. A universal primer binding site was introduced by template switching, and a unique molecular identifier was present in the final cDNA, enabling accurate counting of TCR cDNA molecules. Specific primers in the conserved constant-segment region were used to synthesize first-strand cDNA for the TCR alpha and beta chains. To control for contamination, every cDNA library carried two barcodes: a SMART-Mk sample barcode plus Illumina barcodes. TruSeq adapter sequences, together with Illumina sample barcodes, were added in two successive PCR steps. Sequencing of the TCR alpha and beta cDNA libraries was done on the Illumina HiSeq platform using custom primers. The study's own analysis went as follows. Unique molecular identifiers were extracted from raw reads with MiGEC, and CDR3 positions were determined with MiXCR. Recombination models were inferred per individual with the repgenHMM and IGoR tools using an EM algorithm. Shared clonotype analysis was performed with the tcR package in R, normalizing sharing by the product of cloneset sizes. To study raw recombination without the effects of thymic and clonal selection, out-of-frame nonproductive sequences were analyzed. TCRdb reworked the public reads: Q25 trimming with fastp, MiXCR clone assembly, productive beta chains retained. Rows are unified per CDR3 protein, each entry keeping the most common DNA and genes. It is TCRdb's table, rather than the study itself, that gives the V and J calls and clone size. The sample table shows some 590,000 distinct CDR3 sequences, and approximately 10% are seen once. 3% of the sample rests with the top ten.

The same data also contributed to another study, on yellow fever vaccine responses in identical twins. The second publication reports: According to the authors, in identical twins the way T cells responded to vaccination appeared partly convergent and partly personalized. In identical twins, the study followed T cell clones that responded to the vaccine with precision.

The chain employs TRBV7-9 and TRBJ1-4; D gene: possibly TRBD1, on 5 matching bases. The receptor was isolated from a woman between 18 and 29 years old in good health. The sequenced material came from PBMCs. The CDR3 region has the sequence CASSSTQGDEEKLFF. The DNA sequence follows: TGTGCCAGCAGCTCTACTCAGGGAGACGAGGAAAAACTGTTTTTT. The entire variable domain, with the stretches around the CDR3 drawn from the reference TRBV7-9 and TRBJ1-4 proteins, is DTGVSQNPRHKITKRGQNVTFRCDPISEHNRLYWYRQTLGQGPEFLTYFQNEAQLEKSRLLSDRFSAERPKGSFSTLEIQRTEQGDSAMYLCASSSTQGDEEKLFFGSGTQLSVL.